The 29 T cell receptor beta chains below all came from one sample that was sequenced in a study of CD8+ T cells in alopecia areata. RNA, once extracted, was reverse transcribed into cDNA for use as the sequencing template. This table comes from immunoSEQ multiplex PCR, and its TCRdb copy is limited to in-frame clones, with some not included. This table holds some 160,000 clones, less than 65% found once. Material for sequencing was CD8+ T cells sorted from blood. These receptors all come from a human donor in good health.

The rearrangement uses TRBV25-1 and TRBJ1-1, with no clear D. Germline V CDR1 and CDR2: MGHDK, SYGVNS. V was pared by 5 bases and J by 5 bases, with 18 bases between. The length of the CDR3 is 15 residues. This CDR3 reads CASSPTLGGKTEAFF. The CDR3 DNA reads TGTGCCAGCAGTCCAACCCTCGGCGGTAAGACTGAAGCTTTCTTT. The full variable domain, rest sourced from reference TRBV25-1 and TRBJ1-1, is EADIYQTPRYLVIGTGKKITLECSQTMGHDKMYWYQQDPGMELHLIHYSYGVNSTEKGDLSSESTVSRIRTEHFPLTLESARPSHTSQYLCASSPTLGGKTEAFFGQGTRLTVV.

The chain employs TRBV29-1 and TRBJ2-7, with 11 bases that match TRBD2. The V gene end was trimmed by 7 bases and the J gene end by 3 bases; junction bases not matched to a gene: 2. Looked up from germline, CDR1 is SQVTM and CDR2 is ANQGSEA. The CDR3 contains 12 residues. CDR3 bases: TGCAGCGGACTAGCGGGAAACTACGAGCAGTACTTC. This sequence encodes CSGLAGNYEQYF.

V usage is TRBV13 and J usage is TRBJ1-1; D ambiguous. The CDR3 spans 12 residues. Germline loops: CDR1 PRHDT, CDR2 FYEKMQ (reference sequence). Trimming removed 4 bases from V and 7 bases from J, with 10 bases in between. In DNA, the CDR3 is TGTGCCAGCAGCTCCTTCGGGAATGAAGCTTTCTTT. Translating it yields CASSSFGNEAFF.

CDR3 sequence: CASSLVGTDPNEKLFF. CDR3 in DNA: TGTGCCAGCAGCTTAGTGGGGACGGACCCGAATGAAAAACTGTTTTTT. This sequence joins TRBV7-9 and TRBJ1-4; D may be TRBD1 (5 bases). CDR1 SEHNR and CDR2 FQNEAQ come from the germline V gene (reference sequence). The V gene lost 1 base and the J gene lost 5 bases, with 14 bases spanning the gap. This CDR3 comprises 16 residues.

This clone has just one count. This chain uses TRBV4-1 with TRBJ2-1; TRBD2 matches 10 bases. Unmatched junction bases numbered 18, after V lost 1 base and J lost 15 bases. Germline V gives CDR1 MGHRA, CDR2 YSYEKL. This CDR3 region has 17 residues. The CDR3: CASSQVEAGARLAGTFF. The CDR3 nucleotides read TGCGCCAGCAGCCAAGTAGAGGCAGGGGCACGACTAGCGGGTACGTTCTTC.

The rearrangement links TRBV4-1 to TRBJ2-7; D is possibly TRBD1 (6 bases). The CDR3 loop spans 15 amino acids. Germline lookup yields CDR1 MGHRA and CDR2 YSYEKL. The V end lost 2 bases, the J end lost 4 bases, and 15 bases lay between the germline ends. The CDR3 DNA reads TGCGCCAGCAGCCAAATCAGGGGAGACTCGTACGAGCAGTACTTC. Translating it yields CASSQIRGDSYEQYF.

In DNA, the CDR3 is TGTGCCAGCAGTCCCGCCTCTGGGGCCAACGTCCTGACTTTC. Amino acids: CASSPASGANVLTF. V usage is TRBV6-5 and J usage is TRBJ2-6; the D is unclear. Germline V gene lookup returns CDR1 MNHEY and CDR2 SVGAGI. This CDR3 spans 14 amino acids. Deletions cut 5 bases from V and 0 bases from J, with 5 bases between.

This clone was observed many times. The chain is built from TRBV11-2 and TRBJ2-3; D is uncertain. Trimming left V 2 bases short and J 5 bases short, with 14 bases between. This CDR3 is 15 amino acids long. Germline V gene lookup returns CDR1 SGHAT and CDR2 FQNNGV. The CDR3 spells CASSLITEFGDTQYF. In DNA form, the CDR3 reads TGTGCCAGCAGCTTAATTACGGAGTTCGGAGATACGCAGTATTTT.

V gene TRBV11-2 combines with J gene TRBJ2-3, with D perhaps matching TRBD2 (5 bases). This CDR3 region has 15 residues. Germline V CDR1 and CDR2: SGHAT, FQNNGV. The V and J ends lost 6 bases and 2 bases respectively, with 15 bases between them. The CDR3: CASSLRRRFTDTQYF. The CDR3 region has the DNA TGTGCCAGCAGTCTGAGGAGGAGGTTCACAGATACGCAGTATTTT.

The chain uses TRBV10-2 and TRBJ1-2, with D unresolved. Trimming took 8 bases from V and 3 from J, leaving 16 bases between them. Per germline, CDR1 WSHSY and CDR2 SAAADI. The CDR3 loop spans 14 amino acids. As DNA, the CDR3 is TGCGCCAGCTTGGCCAAGGGAATCGACTATGGCTACACCTTC. Protein sequence: CASLAKGIDYGYTF.

This clone has just a few counts. The V call is TRBV29-1, the J call TRBJ2-3; D might be TRBD1 or TRBD2, each matching 5 bases. With 0 bases removed from V and 6 bases from J, the gap between germline ends came to 19 bases. The germline V gene has CDR1 SQVTM and CDR2 ANQGSEA. This CDR3 has 16 amino acids. CDR3 DNA: TGCAGCGTTGAAGAACCCGGGGCAGGTCGGACGGATACGCAGTATTTT. Its translation is CSVEEPGAGRTDTQYF.

The gene calls are TRBV4-1 and TRBJ1-2, with unresolved D. Germline loops: CDR1 MGHRA, CDR2 YSYEKL. V was shortened by 0 bases and J by 0 bases, with 8 bases between the two germline ends. The CDR3 consists of 15 residues. The CDR3 spells CASSQDSAANYGYTF. In DNA form, the CDR3 reads TGCGCCAGCAGCCAAGATTCGGCCGCTAACTATGGCTACACCTTC.

The V call is TRBV9, the J call TRBJ1-2, with D possibly being TRBD1 (6 bases). This CDR3 spans 12 amino acids. The germline V and J ends were trimmed by 4 bases and 10 bases, with 14 bases remaining between them. Germline V gives CDR1 SGDLS, CDR2 YYNGEE. The CDR3 reads CASSTDREDYTF. The CDR3 nucleotides read TGTGCCAGCAGCACGGACAGAGAAGACTACACCTTC.

The CDR3 loop reads CSARIRDGYTF. The DNA for the CDR3 is TGCAGTGCTAGAATCAGGGATGGCTACACCTTC. This chain joins TRBV20-1 and TRBJ1-2; weak D call: TRBD1 (5 bases). Trimming left V 2 bases short and J 6 bases short, with 7 bases between. The germline V gene has CDR1 DFQATT and CDR2 SNEGSKA (reference sequence). The CDR3 totals 11 residues.

The chain carries TRBV5-6 and TRBJ2-2, with 7 bases matching TRBD1. Germline assignment: CDR1 SGHDT and CDR2 YYEEEE. The CDR3 is made up of 18 amino acids. V gave up 6 bases and J gave up 2 bases; unmatched junction bases: 16. The DNA for the CDR3 is TGTGCCAGCACTTACGGGACCGGGACAGCCCCTAACACCGGGGAGCTGTTTTTT. It translates to CASTYGTGTAPNTGELFF.

This clone was recorded only once. This chain links TRBV29-1 with TRBJ2-6; D remains ambiguous. Trimming shortened V by 1 base and J by 0 bases, and 10 bases separated the two germline ends. Germline CDR1 and CDR2: SQVTM and ANQGSEA. This CDR3 has 16 residues. Here the CDR3 reads CSVEVAGISGANVLTF. DNA for the CDR3: TGCAGCGTTGAAGTGGCAGGAATCTCTGGGGCCAACGTCCTGACTTTC.

The chain couples TRBV27 to TRBJ2-5, with a tentative D call TRBD2 (6 bases). V was clipped by 6 bases and J by 2 bases, with 13 bases between them. The length of the CDR3 is 14 residues. CDR1 and CDR2 (germline): MNHEY, SMNVEV (reference sequence). The CDR3 nucleotides are TGTGCCAGCAGCCGCCCGGGACTGCAAGAGACCCAGTACTTC. This codes for CASSRPGLQETQYF.

The gene calls are TRBV5-4 and TRBJ1-4; 7 bases are a match to TRBD1. Germline values: CDR1 SGHNT, CDR2 YYREEE (reference sequence). The CDR3 is made up of 14 amino acids. Germline trimming cut 1 base from V and 8 bases from J; bases unmatched to any gene: 5. The CDR3 spells CASSLYRGEEKLFF. Here the CDR3 DNA reads TGTGCCAGCAGCTTGTACAGGGGTGAGGAAAAACTGTTTTTT.

The chain is built from TRBV20-1 and TRBJ2-7; D is uncertain. V was pared by 6 bases and J by 0 bases, with 6 bases between. The CDR3 is 11 amino acids. The V gene's germline CDR1 is DFQATT and CDR2 SNEGSKA (reference sequence). CDR3 DNA: TGCAGTGCCTTAAGCTCCTACGAGCAGTACTTC. Translated: CSALSSYEQYF.

The chain is built from TRBV27 and TRBJ2-6; D remains ambiguous. V lost 2 bases and J lost 2, with 1 base in between. This CDR3 is 13 amino acids long. Germline CDR1 and CDR2: MNHEY and SMNVEV (reference sequence). This CDR3 reads CASSLTGANVLTF. The CDR3 nucleotides are TGTGCCAGCAGTTTAACTGGGGCCAACGTCCTGACTTTC.

The rearrangement uses TRBV7-9 and TRBJ1-2; 11 nucleotides agree with TRBD1. Trimming took 4 bases from V and 5 from J; bases not matched to a gene: 12. Germline V gives CDR1 SEHNR, CDR2 FQNEAQ (reference sequence). CDR3 size: 17 residues. The CDR3 nucleotides are TGTGCCAGCAGCTCCCCGGGACAGGGGGTTTTTGGATATGGCTACACCTTC. Translation gives CASSSPGQGVFGYGYTF.

V and J are TRBV6-6 and TRBJ2-7, with a possible D match to TRBD2 (6 bases). V lost 5 bases to trimming and J lost 3 bases, with 11 bases between them. CDR1 and CDR2 from the germline V gene are MNHNY and SVGAGI (reference sequence). The CDR3 runs 13 residues. CDR3 nucleotide sequence: TGTGCCAGCAGTCTCGGGACTCACTACGAGCAGTACTTC. Its protein product is CASSLGTHYEQYF.

This clone came up a few times. V gene TRBV29-1 combines with J gene TRBJ2-1; no reliable D call. CDR1 and CDR2 (germline): SQVTM, ANQGSEA. This CDR3 region has 10 residues. Between the trimmed V and J ends, which lost 2 bases and 10 bases, there was a span of 6 bases. CDR3 sequence (DNA): TGCAGCGTTGAAAGCGAGGAGCAGTTCTTC. This gives the protein CSVESEEQFF.

This chain links TRBV30 with TRBJ2-7; no clear D. The CDR3 is 12 residues long. Trimming removed 8 bases at V and 1 base at J, with 12 bases between. CDR1 is GTSNPN, CDR2 SVGIG, per germline (reference sequence). CDR3 DNA sequence: TGTGCCCTAAACTACTGGTCCTACGAGCAGTACTTC. Its protein product is CALNYWSYEQYF. Combining the CDR3 with reference TRBV30 and TRBJ2-7 gives the whole variable domain SQTIHQWPATLVQPVGSPLSLECTVEGTSNPNLYWYRQAAGRGLQLLFYSVGIGQISSEVPQNLSASRPQDRQFILSSKKLLLSDSGFYLCALNYWSYEQYFGPGTRLTVT.

V is TRBV29-1 and J is TRBJ2-7; 8 nucleotides agree with TRBD1. The CDR3 spans 13 residues. V lost 8 bases, J lost 0 bases, and 6 bases stayed unmatched. Germline V gene data show CDR1 as SQVTM and CDR2 as ANQGSEA. The CDR3 loop is CSYITGGSYEQYF. In nucleotides, the CDR3 is TGCAGCTACATAACAGGGGGCTCCTACGAGCAGTACTTC.

This clone turned up a few times. The chain recombines TRBV29-1 with TRBJ2-7, with TRBD1 identical over 8 bases. The CDR3 has 12 residues. Trimming took 3 bases from V and 3 from J; bases not matched to a gene: 1. Per germline, CDR1 SQVTM and CDR2 ANQGSEA. Here the CDR3 reads CSVDGQGYEQYF. The CDR3 coding sequence is TGCAGCGTTGATGGACAGGGCTACGAGCAGTACTTC.

The rearrangement joins TRBV28 to TRBJ2-3, with TRBD2 matching 8 bases. With V trimmed by 4 bases and J by 6 bases, 15 bases remained unmatched. CDR1 and CDR2 from the germline V gene are MDHEN and SYDVKM. This CDR3 has 17 amino acids. The CDR3 here is CASSSPRLAPLNDTQYF. The DNA of the CDR3 is TGTGCCAGCAGTTCCCCTCGACTAGCGCCTCTGAATGATACGCAGTATTTT.

This chain connects TRBV5-6 to TRBJ1-1; D is undetermined. The CDR3 is made up of 12 amino acids. Germline V gives CDR1 SGHDT, CDR2 YYEEEE. Between the trimmed V and J ends, which lost 0 bases and 5 bases, there was a span of 5 bases. The CDR3 bases are TGTGCCAGCAGCTTGGGGCGAACTGAAGCTTTCTTT. Its protein product is CASSLGRTEAFF.

The chain couples TRBV30 to TRBJ2-2; tentative D call: TRBD2 (5 bases). This CDR3 has 12 residues. Germline V gene sequence: CDR1 GTSNPN, CDR2 SVGIG (reference sequence). V was shortened by 8 bases and J by 5 bases, with 12 bases between the two germline ends. Here the CDR3 reads CALWTGTGELFF. The CDR3 DNA is TGTGCCCTATGGACTGGGACCGGGGAGCTGTTTTTT.